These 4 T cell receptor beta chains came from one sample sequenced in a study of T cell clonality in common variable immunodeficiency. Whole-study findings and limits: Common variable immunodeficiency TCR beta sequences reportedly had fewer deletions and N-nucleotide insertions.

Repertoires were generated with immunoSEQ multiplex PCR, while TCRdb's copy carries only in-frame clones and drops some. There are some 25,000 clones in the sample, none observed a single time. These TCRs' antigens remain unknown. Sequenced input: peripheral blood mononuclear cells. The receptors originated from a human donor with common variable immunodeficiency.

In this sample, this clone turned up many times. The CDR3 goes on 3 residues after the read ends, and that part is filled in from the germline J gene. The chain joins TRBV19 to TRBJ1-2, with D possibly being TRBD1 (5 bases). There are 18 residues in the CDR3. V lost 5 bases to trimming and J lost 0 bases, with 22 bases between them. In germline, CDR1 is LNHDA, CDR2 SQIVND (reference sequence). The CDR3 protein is CASSGDGGLGPSNYGYTF. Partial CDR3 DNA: TGTGCCAGTAGTGGGGACGGCGGACTAGGTCCTTCTAACTATGGC.

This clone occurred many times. CDR3 region: CASSPPGLEETQYF. The sequenced part of the CDR3 DNA is TGTGCCAGCAGCCCACCGGGACTAGAAGAGACC. This chain links TRBV2 with TRBJ2-5; 8 nucleotides line up with TRBD2. The read finishes 3 residues shy of the CDR3 end, and the germline J gene is used to complete it. This CDR3 spans 14 amino acids. Unmatched junction bases numbered 6, after V lost 6 bases and J lost 3 bases. Germline CDR1 reads SNHLY; CDR2 reads FYNNEI.

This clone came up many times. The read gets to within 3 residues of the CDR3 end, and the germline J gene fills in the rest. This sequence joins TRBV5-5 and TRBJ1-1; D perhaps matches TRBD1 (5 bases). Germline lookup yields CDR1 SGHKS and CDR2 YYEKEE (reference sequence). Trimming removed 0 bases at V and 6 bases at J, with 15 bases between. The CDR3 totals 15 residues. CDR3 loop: CASSLESGMSAEAFF. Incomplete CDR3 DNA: TGTGCCAGCAGCTTGGAGTCAGGGATGAGCGCTGAA.

The part of the CDR3 DNA that was read is TGTGCCAGCCTCAGGGGACAAACCGGGGTTTCACCC. It yields the protein CASLRGQTGVSP. The whole CDR3 reads CASLRGQTGVSPLHF. The chain uses TRBV6-2 or TRBV6-3 and TRBJ1-6; TRBD1 is a possible D gene (6 bases). From the germline J gene comes the end of the CDR3, since the read stops 3 residues before it. Germline CDR1 MNHEY, CDR2 SVGEGT. Trimming took off 8 bases at V and 9 bases at J, with 20 bases between the two ends. The CDR3 covers 15 residues.